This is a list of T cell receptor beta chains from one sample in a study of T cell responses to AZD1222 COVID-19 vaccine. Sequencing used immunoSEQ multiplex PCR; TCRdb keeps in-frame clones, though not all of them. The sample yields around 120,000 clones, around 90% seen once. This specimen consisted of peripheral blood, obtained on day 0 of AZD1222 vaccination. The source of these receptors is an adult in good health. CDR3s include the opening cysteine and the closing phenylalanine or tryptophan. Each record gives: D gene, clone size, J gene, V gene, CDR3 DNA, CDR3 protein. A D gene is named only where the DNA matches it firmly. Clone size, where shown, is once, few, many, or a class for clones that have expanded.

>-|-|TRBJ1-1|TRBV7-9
TGTGCCAGCAGCTTAGGGACATATAACACTGAAGCTTTCTTT
CASSLGTYNTEAFF
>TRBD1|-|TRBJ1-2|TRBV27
TGTGCCAGCAGTCCTGAGACAGGGTTCTATGGCTACACCTTC
CASSPETGFYGYTF
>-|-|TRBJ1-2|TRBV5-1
TGCGCCAGCAGCTCTCAGGGTTTGGGTGGCTACACCTTC
CASSSQGLGGYTF
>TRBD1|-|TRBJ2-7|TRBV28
TGTGCCAGCAGTTTCGAGACAGGGGGCGTCGAGCAGTACTTC
CASSFETGGVEQYF
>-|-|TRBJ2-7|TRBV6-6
TGTGCCAGCAGTCCTGGGATATCCTACGAGCAGTACTTC
CASSPGISYEQYF
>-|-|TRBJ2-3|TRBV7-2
TGTGCCAGCAGCCTCTCTCAGGGGACAGATACGCAGTATTTT
CASSLSQGTDTQYF
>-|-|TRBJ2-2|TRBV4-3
TGCGCCAGCAGCCACCAGGGGAACACCGGGGAGCTGTTTTTT
CASSHQGNTGELFF
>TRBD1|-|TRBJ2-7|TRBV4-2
TGTGCCAGCAGCCAAGAAATGAACAGGGGTTCGGGCGAGCAGTACTTC
CASSQEMNRGSGEQYF
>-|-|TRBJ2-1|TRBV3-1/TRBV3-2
TGTGCCAGCAGCCAAACGGGAGAAGAGCAGTTCTTC
CASSQTGEEQFF
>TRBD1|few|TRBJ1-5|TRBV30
TGTGCCTGGAGTGGACAGGGGCAGGAGCCCCAGCATTTT
CAWSGQGQEPQHF
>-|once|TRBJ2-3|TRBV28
TGTGCCAGCAACTTAGGATCCGGGGGCACAGATACGCAGTATTTT
CASNLGSGGTDTQYF
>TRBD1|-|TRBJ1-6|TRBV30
TGTGCCTGGAGTGCTGGACAGGGAAATTCACCCCTCCACTTT
CAWSAGQGNSPLHF
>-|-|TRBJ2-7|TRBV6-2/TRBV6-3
TGTGCCAGCAGTTACGATCGGATAAGGGCGTTGAAACAGTACTTC
CASSYDRIRALKQYF
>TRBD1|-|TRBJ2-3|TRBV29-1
TGCAGCGTTTCAGGGGGTTACACAGATACGCAGTATTTT
CSVSGGYTDTQYF
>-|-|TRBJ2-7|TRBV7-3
TGTGCCAGCAGCTTGGGACTGGCCTACGAGCAGTACTTC
CASSLGLAYEQYF
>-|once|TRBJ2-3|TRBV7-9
TGTGCCAGCAGCTTGGGGGGCGCGGGAGCCGATACGCAGTATTTT
CASSLGGAGADTQYF
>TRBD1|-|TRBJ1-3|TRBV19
TGTGCCAGTAGTTCGCACAGGGGTACGCTCAGCTCTGGAAACACCATATATTTT
CASSSHRGTLSSGNTIYF
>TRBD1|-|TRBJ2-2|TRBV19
TGTGCCAGTAGCTTTGGACAGGGGGCAGGCACCGGGGAGCTGTTTTTT
CASSFGQGAGTGELFF
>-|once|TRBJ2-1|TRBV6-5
TGTGCCAGCAGTTACGGCGATTTCAATGAGCAGTTCTTC
CASSYGDFNEQFF
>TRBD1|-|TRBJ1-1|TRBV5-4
TGTGCCAGCAGCCAAGGACAGGGAACCCCCACTGAAGCTTTCTTT
CASSQGQGTPTEAFF
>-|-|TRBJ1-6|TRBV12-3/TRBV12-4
TGTGCCAGCAGTTCCGGGGCACCCCTCCACTTT
CASSSGAPLHF
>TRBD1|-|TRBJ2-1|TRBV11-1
TGTGCCAGCAGCTCGGGACAGGGGATCTACAATGAGCAGTTCTTC
CASSSGQGIYNEQFF
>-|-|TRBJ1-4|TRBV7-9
TGTGCCACTGGAGCCGACAGGTCTCCTAATGAAAAACTGTTTTTT
CATGADRSPNEKLFF
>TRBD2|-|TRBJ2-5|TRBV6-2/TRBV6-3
TGTGCCAGCAGTTACTCTCCGCGGGAGGGAGCACAAGAGACCCAGTACTTC
CASSYSPREGAQETQYF
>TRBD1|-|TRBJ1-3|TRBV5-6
TGTGCCAGCAGCCAGGGGGAGATAAGCTCTGGAAACACCATATATTTT
CASSQGEISSGNTIYF
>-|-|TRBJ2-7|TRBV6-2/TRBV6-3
TGTGCCAGCAGCCGACCCGGGGAGCAGTACTTC
CASSRPGEQYF
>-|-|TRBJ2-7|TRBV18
TGTGCCAGCTCACCGGGTTTCTACGAGCAGTACTTC
CASSPGFYEQYF
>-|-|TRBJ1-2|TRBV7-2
TGTGCCAGCAGCTTAGATGGGGGTCACTATGGCTACACCTTC
CASSLDGGHYGYTF
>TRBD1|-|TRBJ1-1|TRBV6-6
TGTGCCAGCGGGACAGGGCAAGCTTTCTTT
CASGTGQAFF
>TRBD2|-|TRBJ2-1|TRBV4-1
TGCGCCAGCAGCCAAGAATGGACTAGCCCAAGCTCCTACAATGAGCAGTTCTTC
CASSQEWTSPSSYNEQFF
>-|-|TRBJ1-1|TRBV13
TGTGCCAGCAGCTTAGACCCTAGGGGCACTGAAGCTTTCTTT
CASSLDPRGTEAFF
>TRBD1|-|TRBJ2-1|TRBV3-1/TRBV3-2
TGTGCCAGCAGCCAGGGACAGGGTGGGCCTCCAGGCAATGAGCAGTTCTTC
CASSQGQGGPPGNEQFF
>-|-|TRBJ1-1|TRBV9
TGTGCCAGCAGCGTATCAACTGGCACTGAAGCTTTCTTT
CASSVSTGTEAFF
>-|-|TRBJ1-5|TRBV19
TGTGCCAGTAGTATAGGGGGGAATCAGCCCCAGCATTTT
CASSIGGNQPQHF
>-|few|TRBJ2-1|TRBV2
TGTGCCAGCAGTGAATTAACAGGGTTTGATGAGCAGTTCTTC
CASSELTGFDEQFF
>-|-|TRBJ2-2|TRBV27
TGTGCCAGCAGTTTAGGCCTATCGTGGGGCAGGGACACCGGGGAGCTGTTTTTT
CASSLGLSWGRDTGELFF
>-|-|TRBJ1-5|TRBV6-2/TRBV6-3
TGTGCCAGCAGCGCCACCGAGAGGCCCCAGCATTTT
CASSATERPQHF
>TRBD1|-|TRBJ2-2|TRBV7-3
TGTGCCAGCAGCTCCCGTGCAGGGGGCCGCACCGGGGAGCTGTTTTTT
CASSSRAGGRTGELFF
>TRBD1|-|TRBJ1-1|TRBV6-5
TGTGCCAGCGGGACAGACAGGAACACTGAAGCTTTCTTT
CASGTDRNTEAFF
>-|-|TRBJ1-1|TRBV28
TGTGCCAGCAGTTCGGGAGGGGGTACTGAAGCTTTCTTT
CASSSGGGTEAFF
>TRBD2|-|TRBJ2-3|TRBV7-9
TGTGCCAGCAGCCAAAGCGGGGGGGCCTTCACAGATACGCAGTATTTT
CASSQSGGAFTDTQYF
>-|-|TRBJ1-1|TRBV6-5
TGTGCCAGCAGTTACTCGAACCAGGGCCGGGGCACTGAAGCTTTCTTT
CASSYSNQGRGTEAFF
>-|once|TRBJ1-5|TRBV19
TGTGCCAGTATGGGTGGGCAGAGCAATCAGCCCCAGCATTTT
CASMGGQSNQPQHF
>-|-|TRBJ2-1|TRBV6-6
TGTGCCAACTCAGAATCGGGCTCCTACAATGAGCAGTTCTTC
CANSESGSYNEQFF
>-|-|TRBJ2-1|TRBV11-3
TGTGCCAGCAGCTTAGACCCCATAATACCCAATGAGCAGTTCTTC
CASSLDPIIPNEQFF
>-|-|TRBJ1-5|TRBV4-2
TGTGCCAGCAGCCAAGAGTTTCGACAAGTCAATCAGCCCCAGCATTTT
CASSQEFRQVNQPQHF
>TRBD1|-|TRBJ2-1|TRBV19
TGTGCCAGTAAGAGGGACAGGGGCGATGAGCAGTTCTTC
CASKRDRGDEQFF
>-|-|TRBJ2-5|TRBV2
TGTGCCAGCAGTGAGCGGGGATTGTACCAAGAGACCCAGTACTTC
CASSERGLYQETQYF
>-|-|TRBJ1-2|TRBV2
TGTGCCAGCAGTGAAGTGGCAGTCTATGGCTACACCTTC
CASSEVAVYGYTF
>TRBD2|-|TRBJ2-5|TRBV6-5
TGTGCCAGCAGTTACCCCGGGGGGGCATCAGAGACTCAGTACTTC
CASSYPGGASETQYF
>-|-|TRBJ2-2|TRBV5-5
TGTGCCAGCAGCTTGTTATGGCCCGGGGAGCTGTTTTTT
CASSLLWPGELFF
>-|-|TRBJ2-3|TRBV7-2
TGTGCCAGCGGTAGTCGCATTCTCAGAGATACGCAGTATTTT
CASGSRILRDTQYF
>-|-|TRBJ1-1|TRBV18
TGTGCCAGCTCACCCCCTGGGAGGGGTTGGACTGAAGCTTTCTTT
CASSPPGRGWTEAFF
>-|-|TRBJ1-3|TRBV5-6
TGTGCCAGCAGCGACCTGCCGGGACAATCCTCTGGAAACACCATATATTTT
CASSDLPGQSSGNTIYF
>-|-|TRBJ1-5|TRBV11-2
TGTGCCAGCAGCTTAAGTGGTCAGCCCCAGCATTTT
CASSLSGQPQHF
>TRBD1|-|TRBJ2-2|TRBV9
TGTGCCAGCAGCTCAGGGGGCGCGAACACCGGGGAGCTGTTTTTT
CASSSGGANTGELFF
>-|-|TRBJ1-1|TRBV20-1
TGCAGTGCTAGAGTGGGGCTTGAAGCTTTCTTT
CSARVGLEAFF